This TCR beta chain derives from a study of T cells in Graves' hyperthyroidism and ophthalmopathy. Regarding the study as a whole: Most clonotypes expanded in thyroid above 0.001 were likewise present in blood. In the analysis, a 13 V-J model separated ophthalmopathy from stable hyperthyroidism.

RNA transcripts were the template for amplifying TCR beta CDR3 regions. TCR CDR3 regions were first amplified by RT-PCR with HTBI primers. One entry per CDR3 protein results from TCRdb running MiXCR on the multiplex PCR reads. The repertoire has more than 350,000 distinct CDR3 sequences, roughly 15% of them found once; the top ten carry about 21%. Cells are PBMCs isolated from roughly 9.2 ml of fresh blood. Deletions cut 4 bases from V and 1 base from J, with 8 bases between. This CDR3 comprises 13 residues. Germline values: CDR1 SGHTA, CDR2 FQGNSA. This clonotype was seen ten or more times. The antigen remains undetermined.

This chain links TRBV7-2 with TRBJ2-7; D call uncertain. The sequencing sample was made of blood. This TCR was recovered from a woman aged 60 to 75 with Graves' ophthalmopathy. DNA for the CDR3: TGTGCCAGCAGCTGGAGCCCGTCCTACGAGCAGTACTTC. Translated, it gives CASSWSPSYEQYF.